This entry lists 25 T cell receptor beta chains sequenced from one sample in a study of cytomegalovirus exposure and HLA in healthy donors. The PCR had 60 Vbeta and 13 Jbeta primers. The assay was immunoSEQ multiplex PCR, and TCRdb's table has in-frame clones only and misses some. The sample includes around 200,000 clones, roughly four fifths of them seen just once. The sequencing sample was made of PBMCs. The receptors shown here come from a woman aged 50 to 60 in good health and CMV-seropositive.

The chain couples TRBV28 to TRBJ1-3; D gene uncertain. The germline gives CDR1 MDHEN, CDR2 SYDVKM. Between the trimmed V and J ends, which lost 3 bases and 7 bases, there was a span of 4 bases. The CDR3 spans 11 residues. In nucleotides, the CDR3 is TGTGCCAGCAGTTTCGAGAACACCATATATTTT. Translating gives CASSFENTIYF.

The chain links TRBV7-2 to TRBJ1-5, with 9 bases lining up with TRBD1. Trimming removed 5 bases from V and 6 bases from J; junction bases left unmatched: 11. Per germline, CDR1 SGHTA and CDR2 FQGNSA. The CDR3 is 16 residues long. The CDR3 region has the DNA TGTGCCAGCAGCCTAACAGGGGGCGGCGAGGGTCAGCCCCAGCATTTT. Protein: CASSLTGGGEGQPQHF.

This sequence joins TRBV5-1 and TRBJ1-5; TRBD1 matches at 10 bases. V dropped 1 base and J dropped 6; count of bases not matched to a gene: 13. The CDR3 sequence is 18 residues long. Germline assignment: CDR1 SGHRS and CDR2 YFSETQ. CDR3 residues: CASSLLLPDRGHSQPQHF. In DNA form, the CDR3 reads TGCGCCAGCAGCTTGCTCTTACCCGACAGGGGGCATAGTCAGCCCCAGCATTTT. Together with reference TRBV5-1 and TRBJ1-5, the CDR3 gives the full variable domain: KAGVTQTPRYLIKTRGQQVTLSCSPISGHRSVSWYQQTPGQGLQFLFEYFSETQRNKGNFPGRFSGRQFSNSRSEMNVSTLELGDSALYLCASSLLLPDRGHSQPQHFGDGTRLSIL.

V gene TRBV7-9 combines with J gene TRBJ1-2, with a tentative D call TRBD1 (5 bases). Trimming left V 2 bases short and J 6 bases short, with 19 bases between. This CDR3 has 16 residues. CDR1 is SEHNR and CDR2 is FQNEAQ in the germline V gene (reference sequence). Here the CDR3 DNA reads TGTGCCAGCAGCTTAAGGCTTAGCACACCGGGGGATGGCTACACCTTC. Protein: CASSLRLSTPGDGYTF.

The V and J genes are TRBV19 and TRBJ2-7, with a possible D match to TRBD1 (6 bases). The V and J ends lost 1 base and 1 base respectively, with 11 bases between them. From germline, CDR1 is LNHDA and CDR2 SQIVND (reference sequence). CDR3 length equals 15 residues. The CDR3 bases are TGTGCCAGTAGTATAGCGTCCCAGGGGTCCTACGAGCAGTACTTC. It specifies CASSIASQGSYEQYF.

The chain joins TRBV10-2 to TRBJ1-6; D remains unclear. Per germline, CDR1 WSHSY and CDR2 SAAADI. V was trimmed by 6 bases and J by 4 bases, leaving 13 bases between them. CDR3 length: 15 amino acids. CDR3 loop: CASRPLQIYNSPLHF. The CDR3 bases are TGCGCCAGCAGACCATTACAAATTTATAATTCACCCCTCCACTTT.

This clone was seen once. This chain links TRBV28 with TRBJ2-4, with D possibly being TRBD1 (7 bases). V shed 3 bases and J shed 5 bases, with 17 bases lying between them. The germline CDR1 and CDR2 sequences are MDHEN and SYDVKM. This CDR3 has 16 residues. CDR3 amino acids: CASSFLVRGAQNIQYF. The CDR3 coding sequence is TGTGCCAGCAGTTTTTTGGTCAGGGGGGCCCAAAACATTCAGTACTTC. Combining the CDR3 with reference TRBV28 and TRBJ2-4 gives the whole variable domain DVKVTQSSRYLVKRTGEKVFLECVQDMDHENMFWYRQDPGLGLRLIYFSYDVKMKEKGDIPEGYSVSREKKERFSLILESASTNQTSMYLCASSFLVRGAQNIQYFGAGTRLSVL.

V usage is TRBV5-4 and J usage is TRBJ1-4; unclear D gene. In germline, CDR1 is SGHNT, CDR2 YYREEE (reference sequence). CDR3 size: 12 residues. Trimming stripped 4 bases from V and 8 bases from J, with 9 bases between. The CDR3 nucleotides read TGTGCCAGCAGCCTTCCTCGGGAAAAACTGTTTTTT. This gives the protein CASSLPREKLFF.

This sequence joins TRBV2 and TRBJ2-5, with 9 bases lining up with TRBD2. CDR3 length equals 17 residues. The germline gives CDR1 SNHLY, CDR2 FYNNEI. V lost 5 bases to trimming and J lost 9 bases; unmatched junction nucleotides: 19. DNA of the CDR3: TGTGCCAGCAGTTTGGGACTAGCCTTGTTTTCCGAAGGGCCCCAGTACTTC. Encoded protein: CASSLGLALFSEGPQYF. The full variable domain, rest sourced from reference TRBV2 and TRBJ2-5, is EPEVTQTPSHQVTQMGQEVILRCVPISNHLYFYWYRQILGQKVEFLVSFYNNEISEKSEIFDDQFSVERPDGSNFTLKIRSTKLEDSAMYFCASSLGLALFSEGPQYFGPGTRLLVL.

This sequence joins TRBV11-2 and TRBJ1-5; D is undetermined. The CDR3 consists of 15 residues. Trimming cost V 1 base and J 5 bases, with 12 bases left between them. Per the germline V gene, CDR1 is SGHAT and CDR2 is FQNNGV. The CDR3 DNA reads TGTGCCAGCAGCTTAGTAGCCGGAGGTGATCAGCCCCAGCATTTT. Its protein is CASSLVAGGDQPQHF.

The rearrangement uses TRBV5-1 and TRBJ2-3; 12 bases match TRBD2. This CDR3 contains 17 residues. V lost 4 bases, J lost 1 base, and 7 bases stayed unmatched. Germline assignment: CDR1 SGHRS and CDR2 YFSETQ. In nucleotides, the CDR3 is TGCGCCAGCAGCAAGGGGACTAGCGGGCCCCGCACAGATACGCAGTATTTT. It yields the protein CASSKGTSGPRTDTQYF.

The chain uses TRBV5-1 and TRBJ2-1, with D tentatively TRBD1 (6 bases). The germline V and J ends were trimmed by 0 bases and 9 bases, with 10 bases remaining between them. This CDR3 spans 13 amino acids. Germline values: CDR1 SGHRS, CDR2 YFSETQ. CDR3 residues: CASSLVVGAEQFF. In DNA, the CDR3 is TGCGCCAGCAGCTTGGTGGTGGGGGCTGAGCAGTTCTTC.

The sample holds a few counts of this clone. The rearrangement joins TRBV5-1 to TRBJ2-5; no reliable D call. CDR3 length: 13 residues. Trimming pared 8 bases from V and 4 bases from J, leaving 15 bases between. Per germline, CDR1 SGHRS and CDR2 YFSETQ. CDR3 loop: CASRLLGGETQYF. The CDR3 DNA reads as TGCGCCAGTCGACTCCTCGGCGGAGAGACCCAGTACTTC.

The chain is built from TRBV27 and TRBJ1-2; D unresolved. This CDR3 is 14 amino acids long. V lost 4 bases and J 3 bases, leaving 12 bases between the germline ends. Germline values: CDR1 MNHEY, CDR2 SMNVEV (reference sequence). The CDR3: CASSSASGDYGYTF. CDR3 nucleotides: TGTGCCAGCAGTTCTGCCTCCGGGGACTATGGCTACACCTTC.

The CDR3 loop reads CASSMRQGVIYGYTF. For the CDR3, the DNA is TGTGCCAGTAGTATGAGACAGGGAGTAATCTATGGCTACACCTTC. The chain uses TRBV19 and TRBJ1-2; 7 bases match TRBD1. There are 15 residues in the CDR3. With V trimmed by 3 bases and J by 4 bases, 8 bases remained unmatched. Per germline, CDR1 LNHDA and CDR2 SQIVND (reference sequence).

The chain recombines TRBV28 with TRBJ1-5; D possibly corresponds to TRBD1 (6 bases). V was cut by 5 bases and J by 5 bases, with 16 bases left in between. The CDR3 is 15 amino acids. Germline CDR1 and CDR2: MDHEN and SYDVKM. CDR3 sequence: CASSLRVGGDQPQHF. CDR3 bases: TGTGCCAGCAGTCTTCGCGTAGGGGGTGATCAGCCCCAGCATTTT.

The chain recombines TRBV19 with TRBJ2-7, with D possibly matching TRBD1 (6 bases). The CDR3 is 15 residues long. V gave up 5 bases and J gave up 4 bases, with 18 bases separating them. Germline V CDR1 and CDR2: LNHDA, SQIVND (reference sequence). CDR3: CASSDYRANRYEQYF. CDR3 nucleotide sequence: TGTGCCAGTAGTGACTACAGGGCCAACCGGTACGAGCAGTACTTC. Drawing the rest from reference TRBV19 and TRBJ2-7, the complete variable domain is DGGITQSPKYLFRKEGQNVTLSCEQNLNHDAMYWYRQDPGQGLRLIYYSQIVNDFQKGDIAEGYSVSREKKESFPLTVTSAQKNPTAFYLCASSDYRANRYEQYFGPGTRLTVT.

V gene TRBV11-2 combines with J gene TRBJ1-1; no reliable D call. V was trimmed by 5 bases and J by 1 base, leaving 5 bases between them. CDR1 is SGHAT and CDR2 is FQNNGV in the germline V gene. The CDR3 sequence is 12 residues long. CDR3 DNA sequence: TGTGCCAGCAGCCCACAGAACACTGAAGCTTTCTTT. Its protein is CASSPQNTEAFF. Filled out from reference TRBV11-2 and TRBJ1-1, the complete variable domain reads EAGVAQSPRYKIIEKRQSVAFWCNPISGHATLYWYQQILGQGPKLLIQFQNNGVVDDSQLPKDRFSAERLKGVDSTLKIQPAKLEDSAVYLCASSPQNTEAFFGQGTRLTVV.

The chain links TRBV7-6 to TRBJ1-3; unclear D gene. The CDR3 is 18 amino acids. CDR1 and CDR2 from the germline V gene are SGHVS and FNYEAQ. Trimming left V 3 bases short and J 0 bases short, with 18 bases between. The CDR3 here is CASSFALTGASSGNTIYF. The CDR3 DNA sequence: TGTGCCAGCAGCTTTGCTTTGACTGGTGCTAGCTCTGGAAACACCATATATTTT.

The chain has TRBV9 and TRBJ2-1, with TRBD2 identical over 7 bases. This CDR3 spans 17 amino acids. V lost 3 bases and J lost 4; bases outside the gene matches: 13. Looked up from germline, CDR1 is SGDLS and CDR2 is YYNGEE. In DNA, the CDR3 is TGTGCCAGCAGCGCTCCTCAGGCGCGGGGGTTTTACAATGAGCAGTTCTTC. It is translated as CASSAPQARGFYNEQFF. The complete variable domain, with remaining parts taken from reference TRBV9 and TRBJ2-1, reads DSGVTQTPKHLITATGQRVTLRCSPRSGDLSVYWYQQSLDQGLQFLIQYYNGEERAKGNILERFSAQQFPDLHSELNLSSLELGDSALYFCASSAPQARGFYNEQFFGPGTRLTVL.

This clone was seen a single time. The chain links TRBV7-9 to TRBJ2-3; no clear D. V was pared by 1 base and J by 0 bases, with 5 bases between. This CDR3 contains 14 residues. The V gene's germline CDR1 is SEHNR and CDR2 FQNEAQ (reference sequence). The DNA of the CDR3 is TGTGCCAGCAGCTTAGGAGCGAGCACAGATACGCAGTATTTT. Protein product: CASSLGASTDTQYF.

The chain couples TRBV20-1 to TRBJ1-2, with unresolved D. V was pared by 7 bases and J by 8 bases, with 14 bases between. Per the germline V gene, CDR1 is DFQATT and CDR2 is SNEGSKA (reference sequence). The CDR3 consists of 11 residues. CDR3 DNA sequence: TGCAGTGACGGAGGATGGGGAGGCTACACCTTC. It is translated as CSDGGWGGYTF.

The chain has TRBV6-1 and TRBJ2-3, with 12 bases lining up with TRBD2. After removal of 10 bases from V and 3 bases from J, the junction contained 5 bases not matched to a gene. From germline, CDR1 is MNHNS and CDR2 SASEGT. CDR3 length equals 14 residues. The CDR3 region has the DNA TGTGCCACCCGTACTAGCGGGGGGACAGATACGCAGTATTTT. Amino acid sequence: CATRTSGGTDTQYF.

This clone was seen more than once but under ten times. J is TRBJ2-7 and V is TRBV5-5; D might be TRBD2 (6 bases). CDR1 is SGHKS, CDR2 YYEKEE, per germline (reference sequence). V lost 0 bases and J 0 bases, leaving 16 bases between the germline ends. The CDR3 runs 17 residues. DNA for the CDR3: TGTGCCAGCAGCTTGGGAGGTGTTGGAGGGCGCTCCTACGAGCAGTACTTC. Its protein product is CASSLGGVGGRSYEQYF.

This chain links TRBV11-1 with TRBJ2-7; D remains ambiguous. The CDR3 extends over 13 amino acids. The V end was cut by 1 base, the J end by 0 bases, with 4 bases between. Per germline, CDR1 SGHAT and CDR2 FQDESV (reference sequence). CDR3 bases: TGTGCCAGCAGCTTAGTGAGCTCCTACGAGCAGTACTTC. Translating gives CASSLVSSYEQYF.